This T cell receptor (beta chain) was captured in a study of human T cells and chemical hapten exposure. Overall study results and limits: There was a positive correlation between PT1 expanded TCR counts and patch test score.

Time point denoted: pre-sensitization, week 0. Treatment defined: therapeutic diphenylcyclopropenone sensitization with weekly scalp DPC. V shed 2 bases and J shed 5 bases, with 12 bases lying between them. CDR1 is GTSNPN, CDR2 SVGIG, per germline (reference sequence). The CDR3 sequence is 14 residues long. This clonotype was found a few times. Its antigen is undetermined. TCRdb fed the RACE reads into MiXCR, producing one record per CDR3 protein. The sample holds about 85,000 distinct CDR3 sequences, roughly 8.5% seen once. This clonotype was obtained from a man aged 35-49 years with alopecia areata. Some clones in this sample may be carry-over from other donors' samples. The material was whole blood, obtained in connection with sensitization to the hapten diphenylcyclopropenone (DPC). V gene TRBV30 combines with J gene TRBJ1-4; D remains ambiguous. For the CDR3, the DNA is TGTGCCTGGAGTCCGGGATCATTAAATGAAAAACTGTTTTTT. It yields the protein CAWSPGSLNEKLFF.